This T cell receptor (beta chain) stems from a study of OX40 agonist ivuxolimab in advanced cancers. The CDR3 is 18 amino acids. Deletions cut 2 bases from V and 2 bases from J, with 22 bases between. The V gene's germline CDR1 is SGHNT and CDR2 YYREEE (reference sequence). Measured with immunoSEQ multiplex PCR; TCRdb has only the in-frame clones, and not every one. The sample yields about 20,000 clones, 86% seen once. This TCR was sampled from an adult with an advanced solid tumor such as melanoma, head and neck, liver or kidney cancer. The rearrangement uses TRBV5-4 and TRBJ2-5; D could derive from TRBD1 or TRBD2 (6 bases each). The sequences come from CD4+ or CD8+ T cells sorted from blood, collected in a trial of the OX40 agonist ivuxolimab. DNA for the CDR3: TGTGCCAGCAGCTTTGGCGGGATCGGGGGCTGGGAACAAGAGACCCAGTACTTC. Protein product: CASSFGGIGGWEQETQYF.